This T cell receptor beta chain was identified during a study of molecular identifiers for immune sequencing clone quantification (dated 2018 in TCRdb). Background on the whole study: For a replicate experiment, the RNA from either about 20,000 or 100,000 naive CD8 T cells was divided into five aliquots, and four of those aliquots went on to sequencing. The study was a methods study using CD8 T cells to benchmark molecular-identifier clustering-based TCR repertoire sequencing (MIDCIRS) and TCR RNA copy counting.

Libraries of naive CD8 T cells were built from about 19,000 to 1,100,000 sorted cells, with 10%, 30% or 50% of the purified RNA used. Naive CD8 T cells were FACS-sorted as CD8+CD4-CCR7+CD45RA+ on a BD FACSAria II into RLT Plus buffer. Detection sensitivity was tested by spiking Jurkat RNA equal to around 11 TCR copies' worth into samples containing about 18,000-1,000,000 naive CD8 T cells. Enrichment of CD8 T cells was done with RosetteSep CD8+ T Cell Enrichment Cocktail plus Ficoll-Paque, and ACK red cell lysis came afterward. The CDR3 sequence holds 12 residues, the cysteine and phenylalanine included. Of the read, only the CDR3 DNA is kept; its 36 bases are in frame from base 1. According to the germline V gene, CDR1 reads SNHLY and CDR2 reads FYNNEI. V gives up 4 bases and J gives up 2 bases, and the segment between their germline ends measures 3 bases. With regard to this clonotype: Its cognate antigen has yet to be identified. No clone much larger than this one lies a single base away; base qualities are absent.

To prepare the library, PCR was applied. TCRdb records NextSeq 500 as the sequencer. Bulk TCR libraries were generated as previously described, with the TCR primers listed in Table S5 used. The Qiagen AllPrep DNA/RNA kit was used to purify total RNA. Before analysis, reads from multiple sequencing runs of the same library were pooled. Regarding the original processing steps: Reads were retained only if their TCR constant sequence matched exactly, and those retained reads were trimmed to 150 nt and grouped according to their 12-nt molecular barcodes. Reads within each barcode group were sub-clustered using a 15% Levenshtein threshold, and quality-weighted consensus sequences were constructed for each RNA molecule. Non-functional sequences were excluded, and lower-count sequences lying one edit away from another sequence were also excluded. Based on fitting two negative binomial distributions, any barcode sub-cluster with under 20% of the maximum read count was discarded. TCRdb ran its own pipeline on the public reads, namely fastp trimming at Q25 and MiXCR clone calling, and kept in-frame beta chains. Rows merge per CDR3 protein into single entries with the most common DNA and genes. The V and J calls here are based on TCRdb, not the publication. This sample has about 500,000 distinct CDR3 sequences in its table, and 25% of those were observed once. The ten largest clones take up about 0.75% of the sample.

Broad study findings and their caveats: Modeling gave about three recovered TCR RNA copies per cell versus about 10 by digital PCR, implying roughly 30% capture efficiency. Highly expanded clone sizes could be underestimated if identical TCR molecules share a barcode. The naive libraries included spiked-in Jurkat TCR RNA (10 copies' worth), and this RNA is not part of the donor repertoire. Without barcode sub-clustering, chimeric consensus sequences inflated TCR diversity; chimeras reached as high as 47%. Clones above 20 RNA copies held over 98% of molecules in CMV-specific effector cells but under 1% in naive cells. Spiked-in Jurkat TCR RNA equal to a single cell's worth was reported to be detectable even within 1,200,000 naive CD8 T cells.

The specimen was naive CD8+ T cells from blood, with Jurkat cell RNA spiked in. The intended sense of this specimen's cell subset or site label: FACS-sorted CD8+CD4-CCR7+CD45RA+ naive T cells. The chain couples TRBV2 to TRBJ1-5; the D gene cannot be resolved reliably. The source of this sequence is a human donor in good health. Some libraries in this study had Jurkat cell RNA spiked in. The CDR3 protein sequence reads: CASSGRNQPQHF. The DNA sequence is TGTGCCAGCAGTGGCCGCAATCAGCCCCAGCATTTT.